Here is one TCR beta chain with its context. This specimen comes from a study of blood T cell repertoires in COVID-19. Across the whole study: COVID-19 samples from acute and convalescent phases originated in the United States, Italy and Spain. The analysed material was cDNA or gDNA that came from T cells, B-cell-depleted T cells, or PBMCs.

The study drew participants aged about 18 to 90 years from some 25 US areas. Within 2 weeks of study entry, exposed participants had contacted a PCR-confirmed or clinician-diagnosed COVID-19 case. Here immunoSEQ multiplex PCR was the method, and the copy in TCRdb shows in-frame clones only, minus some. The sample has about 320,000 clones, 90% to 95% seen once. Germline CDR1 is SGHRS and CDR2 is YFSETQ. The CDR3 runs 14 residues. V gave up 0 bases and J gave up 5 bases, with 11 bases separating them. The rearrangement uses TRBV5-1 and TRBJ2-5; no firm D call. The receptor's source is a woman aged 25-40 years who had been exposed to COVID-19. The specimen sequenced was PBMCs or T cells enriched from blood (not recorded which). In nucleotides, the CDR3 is TGCGCCAGCAGCTTGGGCGCCCCCGAGGAGACCCAGTACTTC. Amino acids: CASSLGAPEETQYF.